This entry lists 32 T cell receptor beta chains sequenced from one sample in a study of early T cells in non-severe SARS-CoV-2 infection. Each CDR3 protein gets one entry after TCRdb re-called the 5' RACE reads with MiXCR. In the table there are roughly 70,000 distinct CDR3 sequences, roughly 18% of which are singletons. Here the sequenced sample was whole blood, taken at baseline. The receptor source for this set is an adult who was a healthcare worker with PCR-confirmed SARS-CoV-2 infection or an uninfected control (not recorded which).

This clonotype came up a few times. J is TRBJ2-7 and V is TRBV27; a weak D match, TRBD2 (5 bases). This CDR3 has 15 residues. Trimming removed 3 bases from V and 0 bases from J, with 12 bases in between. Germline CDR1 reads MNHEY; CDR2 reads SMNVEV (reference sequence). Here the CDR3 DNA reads TGTGCCAGCAGTTTCGGACGAGGGAACTCCTACGAGCAGTACTTC. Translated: CASSFGRGNSYEQYF.

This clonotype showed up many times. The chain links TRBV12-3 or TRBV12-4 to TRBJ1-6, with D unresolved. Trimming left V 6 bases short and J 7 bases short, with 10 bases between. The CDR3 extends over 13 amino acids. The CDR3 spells CASRPQENSPLHF. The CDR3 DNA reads TGTGCCAGCAGGCCCCAGGAAAATTCACCCCTCCACTTT.

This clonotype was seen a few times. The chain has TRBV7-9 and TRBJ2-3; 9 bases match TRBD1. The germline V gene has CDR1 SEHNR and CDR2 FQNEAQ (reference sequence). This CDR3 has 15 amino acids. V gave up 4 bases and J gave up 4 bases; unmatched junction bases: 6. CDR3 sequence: CASSSAGTGPDTQYF. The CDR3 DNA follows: TGTGCCAGCAGCTCAGCCGGGACAGGGCCAGATACGCAGTATTTT.

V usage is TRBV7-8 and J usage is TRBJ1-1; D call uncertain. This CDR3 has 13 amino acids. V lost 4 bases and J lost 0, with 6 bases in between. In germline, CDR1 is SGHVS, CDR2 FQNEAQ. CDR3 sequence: CASSSRLNTEAFF. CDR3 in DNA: TGTGCCAGCAGCTCTCGATTGAACACTGAAGCTTTCTTT. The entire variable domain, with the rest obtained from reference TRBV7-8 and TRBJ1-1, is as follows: GAGVSQSPRYKVAKRGQDVALRCDPISGHVSLFWYQQALGQGPEFLTYFQNEAQLDKSGLPSDRFFAERPEGSVSTLKIQRTQQEDSAVYLCASSSRLNTEAFFGQGTRLTVV.

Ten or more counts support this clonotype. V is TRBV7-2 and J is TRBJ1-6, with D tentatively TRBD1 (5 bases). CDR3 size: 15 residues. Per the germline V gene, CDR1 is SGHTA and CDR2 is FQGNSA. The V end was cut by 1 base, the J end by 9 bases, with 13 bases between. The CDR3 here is CASSLVAGLGSPLHF. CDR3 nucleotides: TGTGCCAGCAGCTTAGTGGCAGGGCTAGGTTCACCCCTCCACTTT.

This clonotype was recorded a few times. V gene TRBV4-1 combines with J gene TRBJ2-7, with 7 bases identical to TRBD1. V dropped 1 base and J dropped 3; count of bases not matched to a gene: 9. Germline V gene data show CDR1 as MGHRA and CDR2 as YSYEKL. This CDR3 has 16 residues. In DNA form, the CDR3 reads TGCGCCAGCAGCCAAGCCGGGACAGAAATATACTACGAGCAGTACTTC. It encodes CASSQAGTEIYYEQYF.

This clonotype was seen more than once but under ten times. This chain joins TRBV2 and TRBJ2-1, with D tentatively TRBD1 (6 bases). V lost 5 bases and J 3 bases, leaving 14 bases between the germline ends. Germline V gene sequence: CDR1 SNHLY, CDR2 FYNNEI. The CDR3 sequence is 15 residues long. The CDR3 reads CASSNRAFGYNEQFF. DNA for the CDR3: TGTGCCAGCAGTAACAGGGCTTTTGGCTACAATGAGCAGTTCTTC.

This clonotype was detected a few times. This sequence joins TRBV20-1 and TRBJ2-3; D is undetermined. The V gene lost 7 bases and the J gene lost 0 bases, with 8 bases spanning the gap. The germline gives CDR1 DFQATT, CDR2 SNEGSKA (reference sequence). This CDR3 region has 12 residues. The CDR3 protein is CSVRISTDTQYF. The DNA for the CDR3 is TGCAGTGTGCGGATTAGCACAGATACGCAGTATTTT.

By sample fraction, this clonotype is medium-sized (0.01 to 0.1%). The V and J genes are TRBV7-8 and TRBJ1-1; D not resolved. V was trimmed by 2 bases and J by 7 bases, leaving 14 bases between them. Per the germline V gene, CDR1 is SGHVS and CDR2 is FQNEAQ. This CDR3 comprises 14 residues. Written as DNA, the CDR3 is TGTGCCAGCAGCTTATCCCTCAATGGCGGTGAAGCTTTCTTT. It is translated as CASSLSLNGGEAFF.

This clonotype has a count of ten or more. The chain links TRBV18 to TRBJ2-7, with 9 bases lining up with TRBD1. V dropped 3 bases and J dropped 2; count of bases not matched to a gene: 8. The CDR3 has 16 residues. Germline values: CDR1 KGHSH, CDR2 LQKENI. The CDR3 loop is CASSPGVGTGTYEQYF. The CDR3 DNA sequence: TGTGCCAGCTCACCGGGCGTTGGGACAGGGACCTACGAGCAGTACTTC.

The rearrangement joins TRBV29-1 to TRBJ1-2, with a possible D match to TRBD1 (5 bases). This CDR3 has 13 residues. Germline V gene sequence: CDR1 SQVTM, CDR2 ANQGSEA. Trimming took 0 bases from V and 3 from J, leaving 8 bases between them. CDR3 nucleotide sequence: TGCAGCGTTGAAGATATGACAGACTATGGCTACACCTTC. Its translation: CSVEDMTDYGYTF.

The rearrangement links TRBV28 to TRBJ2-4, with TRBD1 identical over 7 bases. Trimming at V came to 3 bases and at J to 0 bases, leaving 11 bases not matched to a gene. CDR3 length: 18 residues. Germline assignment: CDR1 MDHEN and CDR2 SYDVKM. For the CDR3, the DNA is TGTGCCAGCAGTTTGGGGACAGCCAAAGCACTAGCCAAAAACATTCAGTACTTC. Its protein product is CASSLGTAKALAKNIQYF.

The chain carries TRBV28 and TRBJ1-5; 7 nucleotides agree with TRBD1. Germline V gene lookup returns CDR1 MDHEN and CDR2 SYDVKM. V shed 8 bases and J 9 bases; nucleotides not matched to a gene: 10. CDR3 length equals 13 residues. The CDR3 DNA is TGTGCCAGCTTGACCCAGGGGGGGAGGCCCCAGCATTTT. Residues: CASLTQGGRPQHF.

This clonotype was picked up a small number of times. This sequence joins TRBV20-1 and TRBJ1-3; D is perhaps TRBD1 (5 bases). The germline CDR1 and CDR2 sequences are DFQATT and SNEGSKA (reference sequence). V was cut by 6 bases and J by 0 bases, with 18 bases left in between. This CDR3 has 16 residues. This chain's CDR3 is CSAPRDGRISGNTIYF. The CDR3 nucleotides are TGCAGTGCACCTCGGGACGGAAGAATCTCTGGAAACACCATATATTTT.

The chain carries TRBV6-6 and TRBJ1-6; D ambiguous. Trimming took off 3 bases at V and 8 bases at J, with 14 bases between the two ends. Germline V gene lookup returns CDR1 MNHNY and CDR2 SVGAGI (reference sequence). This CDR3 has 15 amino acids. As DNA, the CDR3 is TGTGCCAGCAGTTATATGTCCGGTGGGGATTCACCCCTCCACTTT. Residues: CASSYMSGGDSPLHF.

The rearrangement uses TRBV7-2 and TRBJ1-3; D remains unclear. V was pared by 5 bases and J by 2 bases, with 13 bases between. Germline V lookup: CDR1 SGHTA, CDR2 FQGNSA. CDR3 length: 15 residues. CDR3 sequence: CASSENILPGNTIYF. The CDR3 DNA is TGTGCCAGCAGCGAAAACATTTTGCCTGGAAACACCATATATTTT.

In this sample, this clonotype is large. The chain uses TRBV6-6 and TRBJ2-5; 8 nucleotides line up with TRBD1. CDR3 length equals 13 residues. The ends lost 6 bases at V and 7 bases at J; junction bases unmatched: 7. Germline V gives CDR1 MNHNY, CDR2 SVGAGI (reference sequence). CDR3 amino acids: CASRSGQGMTQYF. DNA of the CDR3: TGTGCCAGCAGAAGCGGACAGGGCATGACCCAGTACTTC.

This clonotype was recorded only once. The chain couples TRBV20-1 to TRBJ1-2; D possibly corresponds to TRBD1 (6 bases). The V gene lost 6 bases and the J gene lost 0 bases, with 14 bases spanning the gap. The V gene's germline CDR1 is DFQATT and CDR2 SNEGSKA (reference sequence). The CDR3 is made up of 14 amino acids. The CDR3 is CSAGRGGANYGYTF. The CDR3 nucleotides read TGCAGTGCGGGACGAGGGGGAGCTAACTATGGCTACACCTTC.

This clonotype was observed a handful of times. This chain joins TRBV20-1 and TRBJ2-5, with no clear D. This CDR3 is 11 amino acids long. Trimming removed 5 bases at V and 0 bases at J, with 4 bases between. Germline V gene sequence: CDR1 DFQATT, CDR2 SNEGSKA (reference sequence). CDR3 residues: CSAHNQETQYF. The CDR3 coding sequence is TGCAGTGCTCACAACCAAGAGACCCAGTACTTC.

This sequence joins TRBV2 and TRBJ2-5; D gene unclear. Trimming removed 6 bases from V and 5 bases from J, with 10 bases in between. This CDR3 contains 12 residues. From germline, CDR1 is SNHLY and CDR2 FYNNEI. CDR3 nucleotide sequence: TGTGCCAGCAGCCCTTTGGCCGAGACCCAGTACTTC. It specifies CASSPLAETQYF.

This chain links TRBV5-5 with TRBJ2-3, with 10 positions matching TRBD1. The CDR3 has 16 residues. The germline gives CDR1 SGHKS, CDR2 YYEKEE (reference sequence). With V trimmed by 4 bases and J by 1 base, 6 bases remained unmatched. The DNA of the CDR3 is TGTGCCAGCAGCCCCGCCGGGACAGGGGGCACAGATACGCAGTATTTT. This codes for CASSPAGTGGTDTQYF.

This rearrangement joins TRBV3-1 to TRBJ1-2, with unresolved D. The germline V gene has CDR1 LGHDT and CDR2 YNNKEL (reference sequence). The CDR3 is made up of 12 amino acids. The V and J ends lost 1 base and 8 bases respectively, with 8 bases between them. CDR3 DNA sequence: TGTGCCAGCAGCCAAGCTGCACAGGGCTACACCTTC. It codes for CASSQAAQGYTF.

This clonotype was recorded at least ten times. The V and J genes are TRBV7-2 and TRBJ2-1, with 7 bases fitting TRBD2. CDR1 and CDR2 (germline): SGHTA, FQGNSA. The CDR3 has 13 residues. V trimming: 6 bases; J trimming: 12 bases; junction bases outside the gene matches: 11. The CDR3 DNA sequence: TGTGCCAGCAGGCAACCTACTAGCGCCCGGCAGTTCTTC. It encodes CASRQPTSARQFF.

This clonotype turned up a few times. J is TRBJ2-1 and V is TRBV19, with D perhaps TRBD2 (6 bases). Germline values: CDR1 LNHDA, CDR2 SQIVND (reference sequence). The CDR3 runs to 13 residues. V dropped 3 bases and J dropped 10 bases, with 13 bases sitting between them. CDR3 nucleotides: TGTGCCAGTAGTATTCCTCTAGCGAACGAGCAGTTCTTC. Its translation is CASSIPLANEQFF.

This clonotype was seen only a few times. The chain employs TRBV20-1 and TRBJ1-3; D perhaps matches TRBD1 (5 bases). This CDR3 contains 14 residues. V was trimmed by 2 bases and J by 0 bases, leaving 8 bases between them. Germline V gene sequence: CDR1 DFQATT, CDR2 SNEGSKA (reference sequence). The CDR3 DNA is TGCAGTGCTAGATTGGGGCTCTCTGGAAACACCATATATTTT. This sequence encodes CSARLGLSGNTIYF.

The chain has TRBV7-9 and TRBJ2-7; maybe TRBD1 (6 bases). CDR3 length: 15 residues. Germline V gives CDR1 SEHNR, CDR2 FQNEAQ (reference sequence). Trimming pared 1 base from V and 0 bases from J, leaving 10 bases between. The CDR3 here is CASSLVGQSSYEQYF. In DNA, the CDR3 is TGTGCCAGCAGCTTAGTTGGACAGAGCTCCTACGAGCAGTACTTC.

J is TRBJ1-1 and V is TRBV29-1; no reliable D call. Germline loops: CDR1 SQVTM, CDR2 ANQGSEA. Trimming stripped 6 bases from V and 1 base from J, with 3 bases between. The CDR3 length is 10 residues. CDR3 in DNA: TGCAGCGTGAAGAACACTGAAGCTTTCTTT. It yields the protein CSVKNTEAFF.

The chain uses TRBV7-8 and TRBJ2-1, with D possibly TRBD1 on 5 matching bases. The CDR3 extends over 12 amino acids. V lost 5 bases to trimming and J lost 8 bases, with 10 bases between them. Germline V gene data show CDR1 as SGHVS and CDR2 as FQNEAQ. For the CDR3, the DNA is TGTGCCAGCAGCCCCGACAGTTATGAGCAGTTCTTC. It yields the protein CASSPDSYEQFF.

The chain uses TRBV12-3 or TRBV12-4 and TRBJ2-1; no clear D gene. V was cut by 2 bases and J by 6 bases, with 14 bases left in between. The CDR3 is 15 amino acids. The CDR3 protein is CASSLSLQLVNEQFF. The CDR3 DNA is TGTGCCAGCAGTTTATCTCTACAGCTTGTCAATGAGCAGTTCTTC.

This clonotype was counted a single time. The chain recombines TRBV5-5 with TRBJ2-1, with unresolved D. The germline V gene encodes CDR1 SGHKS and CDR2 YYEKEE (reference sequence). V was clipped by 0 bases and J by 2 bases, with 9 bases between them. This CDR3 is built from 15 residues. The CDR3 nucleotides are TGTGCCAGCAGCTTGGGGCAGGACCCCTACAATGAGCAGTTCTTC. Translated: CASSLGQDPYNEQFF.

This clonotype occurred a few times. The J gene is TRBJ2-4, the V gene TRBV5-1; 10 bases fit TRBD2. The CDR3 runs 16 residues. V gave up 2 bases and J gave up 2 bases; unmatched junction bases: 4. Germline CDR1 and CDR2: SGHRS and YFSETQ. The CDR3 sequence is CASSLRAGGPKNIQYF. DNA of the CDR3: TGCGCCAGCAGCTTACGAGCGGGGGGGCCCAAAAACATTCAGTACTTC.

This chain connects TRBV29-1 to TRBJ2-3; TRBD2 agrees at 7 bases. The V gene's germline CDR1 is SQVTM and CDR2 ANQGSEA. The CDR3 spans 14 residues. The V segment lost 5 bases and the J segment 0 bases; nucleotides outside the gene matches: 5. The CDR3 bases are TGCAGCGTTTCCACTAGCGCTAGCACAGATACGCAGTATTTT. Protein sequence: CSVSTSASTDTQYF.